Below are 25 T cell receptor beta chains sequenced from a single sample in a study of blood T cell repertoires in COVID-19. Profiling relied on immunoSEQ multiplex PCR, and the TCRdb table lists in-frame clones only, not all of them. The data show 140,000 or so clones, around 76% seen once. The source material was peripheral blood. These receptors were taken from a man aged 60 to 69 with acute or convalescent COVID-19.

The chain recombines TRBV6-5 with TRBJ1-1; 8 bases line up with TRBD1. This CDR3 is 15 amino acids long. The junction had 9 bases not matched to a gene; V was cut back by 5 bases and J by 4 bases. CDR1 MNHEY and CDR2 SVGAGI come from the germline V gene. The CDR3 region has the DNA TGTGCCAGCAGTAGCCAGCAGGGGGCGGTCACTGAAGCTTTCTTT. Protein sequence: CASSSQQGAVTEAFF.

Details on this clone: The junction shows a germline mismatch at one end, possibly a read error. The genes are TRBV7-7 and TRBJ2-7; the match to TRBD2 covers 10 bases. Germline-derived CDR1 and CDR2 are SSHAT and FNYEAQ (reference sequence). The CDR3 length is 15 residues. The CDR3 region has the DNA TGTGCTAGCAGCGGGGGGGGCAGAAGATTGAGGGAGCAGTACTTC. Translating gives CASSGGGRRLREQYF.

The V gene is TRBV28, the J gene TRBJ2-3; 8 nucleotides line up with TRBD2. Germline V gene lookup returns CDR1 MDHEN and CDR2 SYDVKM. After removal of 7 bases from V and 5 bases from J, the junction contained 2 bases not matched to a gene. This CDR3 has 12 residues. CDR3 in DNA: TGTGCCAGCACCAGCGGGAGAGATACGCAGTATTTT. Its translation: CASTSGRDTQYF.

This clone was seen a handful of times. This sequence joins TRBV27 and TRBJ2-7; D is perhaps TRBD1 (6 bases). The CDR3 has 13 amino acids. The V end lost 1 base, the J end lost 6 bases, and 10 bases lay between the germline ends. The germline CDR1 and CDR2 sequences are MNHEY and SMNVEV (reference sequence). This chain's CDR3 is CASSLLDSSEQYF. The DNA of the CDR3 is TGTGCCAGCAGTTTATTGGACAGTTCCGAGCAGTACTTC.

The chain combines TRBV5-4 with TRBJ2-7; TRBD2 matches 9 bases. The CDR3 is made up of 16 amino acids. Trimming took 4 bases from V and 7 from J; bases not matched to a gene: 15. Germline loops: CDR1 SGHNT, CDR2 YYREEE (reference sequence). The CDR3 is CASSRDRGGRGREQYF. The CDR3 DNA follows: TGTGCCAGCAGCCGCGACCGGGGCGGGAGGGGTAGGGAGCAGTACTTC.

The genes are TRBV30 and TRBJ2-4; TRBD1 matches 10 bases. The CDR3 consists of 13 residues. Unmatched junction bases numbered 4, after V lost 3 bases and J lost 8 bases. Germline V gene sequence: CDR1 GTSNPN, CDR2 SVGIG (reference sequence). The CDR3 bases are TGTGCCTGGAGGGGGACAGGGGTGGACATTCAGTACTTC. Residues: CAWRGTGVDIQYF.

The genes are TRBV18 and TRBJ2-4; D might be TRBD1 (6 bases). Trimming shortened V by 3 bases and J by 2 bases, and 8 bases separated the two germline ends. Germline CDR1 is KGHSH and CDR2 is LQKENI. The CDR3 extends over 14 amino acids. DNA for the CDR3: TGTGCCAGCTCACCTCAGGGGACCAAAAACATTCAGTACTTC. This encodes CASSPQGTKNIQYF.

The rearrangement uses TRBV29-1 and TRBJ1-1; 10 nucleotides agree with TRBD1. With 6 bases clipped from V and 5 bases from J, the junction kept 9 bases outside the gene matches. The CDR3 contains 14 residues. Germline V lookup: CDR1 SQVTM, CDR2 ANQGSEA. The CDR3 DNA reads as TGCAGCGTCGTCGACAGGGGGCGAAAAACTGAAGCTTTCTTT. Its translation is CSVVDRGRKTEAFF.

The J gene is TRBJ2-5, the V gene TRBV4-2; TRBD1 aligns across 7 bases. The ends lost 5 bases at V and 1 base at J; junction bases unmatched: 7. The CDR3 extends over 15 amino acids. Per the germline V gene, CDR1 is LGHNA and CDR2 is YNFKEQ. The CDR3 loop is CASSSSTGTQETQYF. The CDR3 DNA reads TGTGCCAGCAGCTCTTCGACAGGGACCCAAGAGACCCAGTACTTC.

The chain has TRBV30 and TRBJ2-6, with 10 positions matching TRBD1. The V gene end was trimmed by 4 bases and the J gene end by 2 bases; junction bases not matched to a gene: 5. Germline CDR1 is GTSNPN and CDR2 is SVGIG (reference sequence). The CDR3 consists of 16 residues. This CDR3 is CAWTGTGVPGANVLTF. DNA of the CDR3: TGTGCCTGGACCGGGACAGGGGTACCTGGGGCCAACGTCCTGACTTTC.

The chain recombines TRBV10-3 with TRBJ2-3, with 7 nucleotides matching TRBD2. The J segment lost 6 bases and the V segment lost 7 bases, leaving 10 bases of the junction unmatched. Per germline, CDR1 ENHRY and CDR2 SYGVKD. The CDR3 runs to 14 residues. This CDR3 reads CAITAGEGADTQYF. The DNA for the CDR3 is TGTGCCATCACGGCGGGAGAAGGAGCGGATACGCAGTATTTT.

The chain employs TRBV7-9 and TRBJ2-7, with D possibly TRBD1 on 5 matching bases. CDR3 size: 16 residues. Germline V lookup: CDR1 SEHNR, CDR2 FQNEAQ (reference sequence). Trimming shortened V by 5 bases and J by 2 bases, and 19 bases separated the two germline ends. The CDR3 region has the DNA TGTGCCAGCAGCCCGCCCTTCAGGGTGTCCCCCTACGAGCAGTACTTC. It codes for CASSPPFRVSPYEQYF.

As DNA, the CDR3 is TGTGCCAGCAGCCTAAGGTTAACAGGGGGCAACTATGGCTACACCTTC. This translates into CASSLRLTGGNYGYTF. The rearrangement joins TRBV27 to TRBJ1-2, with TRBD1 identical over 9 bases. J was trimmed by 2 bases and V by 6 bases; bases with no gene match: 10. In germline, CDR1 is MNHEY, CDR2 SMNVEV (reference sequence). This CDR3 comprises 16 residues.

The V and J genes are TRBV12-3 or TRBV12-4 and TRBJ1-2; D call uncertain. Deletions cut 7 bases from V and 8 bases from J, with 11 bases between. The CDR3 covers 11 residues. Here the CDR3 DNA reads TGTGCCAGCACCTTGCGTGAAGGCTACACCTTC. It specifies CASTLREGYTF.

The genes are TRBV7-2 and TRBJ1-1; 8 nucleotides match TRBD1. CDR1 and CDR2 from the germline V gene are SGHTA and FQGNSA. V dropped 7 bases and J dropped 3; count of bases not matched to a gene: 7. This CDR3 is 14 amino acids long. CDR3 DNA sequence: TGTGCCAGCACCGCGACAGGGGCCCACACTGAAGCTTTCTTT. This sequence encodes CASTATGAHTEAFF. The whole variable domain, remainder taken from reference TRBV7-2 and TRBJ1-1, is GAGVSQSPSNKVTEKGKDVELRCDPISGHTALYWYRQSLGQGLEFLIYFQGNSAPDKSGLPSDRFSAERTGGSVSTLTIQRTQQEDSAVYLCASTATGAHTEAFFGQGTRLTVV.

The chain uses TRBV5-6 and TRBJ2-1; the D gene is possibly TRBD2 (6 bases). This CDR3 comprises 12 residues. The V end was cut by 5 bases, the J end by 7 bases, with 10 bases between. Germline V gene data show CDR1 as SGHDT and CDR2 as YYEEEE. The CDR3 DNA reads TGTGCCAGCAGTCCCGGGAGTAATGAGCAGTTCTTC. This sequence encodes CASSPGSNEQFF.

This clone has only a few counts. This chain connects TRBV5-1 to TRBJ2-1, with TRBD1 matching 12 bases. The CDR3 is 15 amino acids. The germline V gene has CDR1 SGHRS and CDR2 YFSETQ. V lost 4 bases to trimming and J lost 8 bases; unmatched junction nucleotides: 7. This chain's CDR3 is CASSPMGQGAHEQFF. DNA for the CDR3: TGCGCCAGCAGCCCTATGGGACAGGGGGCACATGAGCAGTTCTTC.

This sequence joins TRBV7-8 and TRBJ2-7, with 7 bases identical to TRBD1. V lost 5 bases, J lost 2 bases, and 6 bases stayed unmatched. Germline V gene sequence: CDR1 SGHVS, CDR2 FQNEAQ. The CDR3 has 14 residues. The CDR3 nucleotides read TGTGCCAGCAGCCTAAGGACAGGTACCTACGAGCAGTACTTC. This sequence encodes CASSLRTGTYEQYF.

The chain employs TRBV3-1 (or the pseudogene TRBV3-2) and TRBJ2-7; 10 bases line up with TRBD2. The V and J ends lost 5 bases and 0 bases, in that order; junction bases with no gene match: 10. The CDR3 is 17 amino acids. Germline loops: CDR1 LGHDT, CDR2 YNNKEL (reference sequence). Here the CDR3 reads CASSRGLAGDSSYEQYF. DNA of the CDR3: TGTGCCAGCAGCAGGGGGCTAGCGGGGGACAGCTCCTACGAGCAGTACTTC.

The chain links TRBV7-9 to TRBJ1-4; D perhaps matches TRBD1 (5 bases). CDR1 is SEHNR, CDR2 FQNEAQ, per germline (reference sequence). The CDR3 contains 13 residues. Trimming shortened V by 6 bases and J by 5 bases, and 10 bases separated the two germline ends. Here the CDR3 DNA reads TGTGCCAGCAGATCAGGGTCGAATGAAAAACTGTTTTTT. Translated, it gives CASRSGSNEKLFF.

Only a few counts were recorded for this clone. The DNA of the CDR3 is TGCGCCAGCAGCTCTAGCGGGACCTTGGGGGATACGCAGTATTTT. This encodes CASSSSGTLGDTQYF. The rearrangement joins TRBV5-1 to TRBJ2-3; 9 nucleotides agree with TRBD2. The CDR3 has 15 residues. In germline, CDR1 is SGHRS, CDR2 YFSETQ. The V segment lost 3 bases and the J segment 6 bases; nucleotides outside the gene matches: 8.

The table lists this clone with a count of one. The V and J genes are TRBV9 and TRBJ2-2; a possible D gene is TRBD2 (6 bases). CDR1 SGDLS and CDR2 YYNGEE come from the germline V gene. This CDR3 has 15 residues. Trimming stripped 0 bases from V and 0 bases from J, with 6 bases between. For the CDR3, the DNA is TGTGCCAGCAGCGTAGGCGGGACGAACACCGGGGAGCTGTTTTTT. This gives the protein CASSVGGTNTGELFF. The full variable domain, in which reference TRBV9 and TRBJ2-2 provide the parts outside the CDR3, is DSGVTQTPKHLITATGQRVTLRCSPRSGDLSVYWYQQSLDQGLQFLIQYYNGEERAKGNILERFSAQQFPDLHSELNLSSLELGDSALYFCASSVGGTNTGELFFGEGSRLTVL.

This clone was picked up a small number of times. A junction boundary mismatches the germline segment, possibly from a read error. The rearrangement links TRBV7-2 to TRBJ2-7; the match to TRBD2 covers 8 bases. The CDR3 runs to 16 residues. Germline V gene sequence: CDR1 SGHTA, CDR2 FQGNSA. The CDR3 DNA follows: TGTGCCAGCAGCTTAGTGGCGGGAGGACACTCCAACGAGCAGTACTTC. Translating it yields CASSLVAGGHSNEQYF.

The gene calls are TRBV3-1 (or the pseudogene TRBV3-2) and TRBJ2-5; tentatively, D is TRBD1 (6 bases). Germline V gene lookup returns CDR1 LGHDT and CDR2 YNNKEL (reference sequence). The CDR3 covers 14 residues. V dropped 6 bases and J dropped 8 bases, with 19 bases sitting between them. CDR3 in DNA: TGTGCCAGCAGAAAGGGGGAAACCACAAATACCCAGTACTTC. Its protein product is CASRKGETTNTQYF.

The V gene is TRBV10-3, the J gene TRBJ1-2; 7 bases map to TRBD1. This CDR3 has 14 residues. The junction had 5 bases not matched to a gene; V was cut back by 0 bases and J by 7 bases. CDR1 is ENHRY and CDR2 is SYGVKD in the germline V gene. The chain's CDR3 is CAISESGGAIGYTF. For the CDR3, the DNA is TGTGCCATCAGTGAGTCAGGGGGCGCGATTGGCTACACCTTC.